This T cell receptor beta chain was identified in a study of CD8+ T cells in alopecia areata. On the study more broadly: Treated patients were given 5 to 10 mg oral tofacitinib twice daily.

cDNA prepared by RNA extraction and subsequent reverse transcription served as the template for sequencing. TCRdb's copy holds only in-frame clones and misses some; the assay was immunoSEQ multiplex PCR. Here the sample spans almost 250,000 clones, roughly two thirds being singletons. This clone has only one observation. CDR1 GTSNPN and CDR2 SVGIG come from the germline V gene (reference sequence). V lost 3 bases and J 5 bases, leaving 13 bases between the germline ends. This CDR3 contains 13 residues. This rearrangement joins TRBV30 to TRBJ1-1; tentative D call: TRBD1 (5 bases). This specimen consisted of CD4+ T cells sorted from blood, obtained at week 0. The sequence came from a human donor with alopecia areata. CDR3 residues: CAWRGERRTEAFF. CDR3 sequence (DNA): TGTGCCTGGAGGGGGGAACGGAGGACTGAAGCTTTCTTT.